This TCR beta chain was obtained from a study of human T cells and chemical hapten exposure. The study, taken as a whole, reports: Compared to controls, expanded TCRs made significantly more large clusters of similar CDR3s.

The CDR3 is 15 residues long. Germline V gene sequence: CDR1 KGHSH, CDR2 LQKENI. V was pared by 5 bases and J by 2 bases, with 2 bases of the junction left unmatched. Within the library, unique molecular identifiers were attached to each individual cDNA molecule. Source study methods: Sampled TCR counts reached a median of roughly 98,000 per sample, with values ranging from about 23,224 to 690,600. TCRdb called the RACE reads again in MiXCR, with one record for every CDR3 protein. The authors' filters were not applied to this entry. This sample has more than 110,000 distinct CDR3 sequences, with about 10% found just once. This sample's time point: patch test 2, 6 weeks after DPC sensitization. Treatment defined: therapeutic diphenylcyclopropenone sensitization with weekly scalp DPC. Donation of samples came from alopecia patients who were 18 to 70 years old and suitable for DPC. A few counts support this clonotype. The antigen is unknown.

The rearrangement links TRBV18 to TRBJ2-1; 11 bases line up with TRBD1. The sample was whole blood, taken in connection with sensitization to the hapten diphenylcyclopropenone (DPC). This clonotype was sampled from a woman aged 50 to 60 with alopecia areata. Some clones in this sample may be carry-over from other donors' samples. The DNA for the CDR3 is TGTGCCAGCTCATGGGACAGGGGGACCTACAATGAGCAGTTCTTC. Translation: CASSWDRGTYNEQFF.